This record looks at one TCR beta chain sequence and its context. TCRdb reanalysed the RT-PCR reads using MiXCR and keeps one entry per CDR3 protein. The table includes under 550,000 distinct CDR3 sequences, 7.2% detected once. The data belong to a study of response to subunit inactivated influenza vaccine. The CDR3 spans 14 residues. The germline CDR1 and CDR2 sequences are SGHRS and YFSETQ. The V and J ends lost 4 bases and 11 bases respectively, with 18 bases between them. The genes are TRBV5-1 and TRBJ2-2; D remains unclear. This sequence originates from a man between 50 and 69 years old who received an inactivated influenza vaccine. The sample was PBMCs from blood, taken roughly 24 months after vaccination. The CDR3 region has the DNA TGCGCCAGCAGCCTTGGCTGGGATCATGGAGAGCTGTTTTTT. This sequence encodes CASSLGWDHGELFF.